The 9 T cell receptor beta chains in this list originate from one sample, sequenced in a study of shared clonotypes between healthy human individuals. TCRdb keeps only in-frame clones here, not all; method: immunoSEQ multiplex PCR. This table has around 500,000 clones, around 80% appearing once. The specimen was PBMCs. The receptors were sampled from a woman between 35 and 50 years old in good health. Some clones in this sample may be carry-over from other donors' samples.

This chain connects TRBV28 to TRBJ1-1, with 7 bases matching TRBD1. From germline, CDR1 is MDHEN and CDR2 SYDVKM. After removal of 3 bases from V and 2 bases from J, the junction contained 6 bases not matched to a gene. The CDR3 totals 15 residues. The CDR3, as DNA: TGTGCCAGCAGTTTCCCCGGGACAGCAAACACTGAAGCTTTCTTT. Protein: CASSFPGTANTEAFF. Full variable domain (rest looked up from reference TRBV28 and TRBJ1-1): DVKVTQSSRYLVKRTGEKVFLECVQDMDHENMFWYRQDPGLGLRLIYFSYDVKMKEKGDIPEGYSVSREKKERFSLILESASTNQTSMYLCASSFPGTANTEAFFGQGTRLTVV.

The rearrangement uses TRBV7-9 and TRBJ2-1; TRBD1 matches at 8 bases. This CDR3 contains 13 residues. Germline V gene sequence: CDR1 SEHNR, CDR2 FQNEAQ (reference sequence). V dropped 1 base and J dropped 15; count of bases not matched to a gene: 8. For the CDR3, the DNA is TGTGCCAGCAGCTTAGAGGGGGGACAGGAGGTGTTCTTC. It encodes CASSLEGGQEVFF.

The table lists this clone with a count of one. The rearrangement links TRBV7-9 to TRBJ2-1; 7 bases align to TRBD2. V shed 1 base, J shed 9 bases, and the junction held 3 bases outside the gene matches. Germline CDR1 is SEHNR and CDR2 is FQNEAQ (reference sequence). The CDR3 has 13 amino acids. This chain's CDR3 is CASSLGGSGEQFF. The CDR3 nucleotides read TGTGCCAGCAGCTTAGGCGGGAGCGGTGAGCAGTTCTTC.

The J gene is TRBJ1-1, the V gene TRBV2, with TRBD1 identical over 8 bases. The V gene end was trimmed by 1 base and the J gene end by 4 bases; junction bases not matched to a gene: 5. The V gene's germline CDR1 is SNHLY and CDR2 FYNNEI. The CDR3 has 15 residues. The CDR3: CASSEGTGSITEAFF. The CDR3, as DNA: TGTGCCAGCAGTGAAGGGACAGGGTCTATCACTGAAGCTTTCTTT.

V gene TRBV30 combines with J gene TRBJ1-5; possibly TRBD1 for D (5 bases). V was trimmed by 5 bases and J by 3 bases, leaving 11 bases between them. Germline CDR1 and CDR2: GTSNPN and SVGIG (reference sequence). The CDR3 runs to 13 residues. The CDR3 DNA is TGTGCCTGGGGCGGGGGGAACAATCAGCCCCAGCATTTT. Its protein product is CAWGGGNNQPQHF.

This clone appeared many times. CDR3 nucleotides: TGTGCCAGCAGCCCACGACAGGGCTCTCGGGAGCAGTACTTC. It specifies CASSPRQGSREQYF. This chain joins TRBV5-5 and TRBJ2-7, with 7 bases that match TRBD1. The CDR3 extends over 14 amino acids. The germline V gene has CDR1 SGHKS and CDR2 YYEKEE (reference sequence). J gave up 7 bases and V 4 bases, and 11 bases lay outside the gene matches.

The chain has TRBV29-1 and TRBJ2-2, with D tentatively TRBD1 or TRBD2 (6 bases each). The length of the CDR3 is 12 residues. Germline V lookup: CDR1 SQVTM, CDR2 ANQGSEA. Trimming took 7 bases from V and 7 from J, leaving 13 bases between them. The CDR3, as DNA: TGCAGCGCGGGGGCGCATGGCGGGGAGCTGTTTTTT. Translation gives CSAGAHGGELFF.

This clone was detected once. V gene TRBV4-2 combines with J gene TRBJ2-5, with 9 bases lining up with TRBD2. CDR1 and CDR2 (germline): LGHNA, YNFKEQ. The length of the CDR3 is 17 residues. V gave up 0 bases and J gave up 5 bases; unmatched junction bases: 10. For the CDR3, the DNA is TGTGCCAGCAGCCAAGATGTGGCGGGAGGGCCTGCTGAGACCCAGTACTTC. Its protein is CASSQDVAGGPAETQYF.

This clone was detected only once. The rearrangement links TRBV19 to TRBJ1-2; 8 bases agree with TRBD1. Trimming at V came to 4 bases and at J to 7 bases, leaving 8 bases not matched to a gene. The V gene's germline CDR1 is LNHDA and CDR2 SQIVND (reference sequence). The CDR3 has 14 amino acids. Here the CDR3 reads CASSTATGEAGYTF. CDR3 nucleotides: TGTGCCAGTAGTACTGCGACAGGGGAGGCTGGCTACACCTTC.